This is a list of T cell receptor beta chains from one sample in a study of T cells in Graves' hyperthyroidism and ophthalmopathy. TCRdb re-called the multiplex PCR reads with MiXCR, one entry per CDR3 protein. The sample lists about 580,000 distinct CDR3 sequences, under 60% seen once, with roughly 8.2% in the top ten. Material: peripheral blood or thyroid tissue (not recorded which). The receptors originated from a young woman with Graves' hyperthyroidism. CDR3s include the opening cysteine and the closing phenylalanine or tryptophan. The D gene is left open where the match is weak. Clone size, where shown, is once, few, many, or a class for clones that have expanded.

j_call v_call d_call clone_size cdr3_nt cdr3_aa
TRBJ2-6 TRBV5-5 . many TGTGCCAGCAGCTTGGGCGGAGGAGCCCTCACCGGGGCCAACGTCCTGACTTTC CASSLGGGALTGANVLTF
TRBJ2-2 TRBV6-4 . many TGTGCCAGCAGTGACAGGGTCGCCGGGGAGCTGTTTTTT CASSDRVAGELFF
TRBJ2-7 TRBV20-1 . . TGCAGTGCCCCTTTGGGGCCCCTCTCCTACGAGCAGTACTTC CSAPLGPLSYEQYF
TRBJ2-7 TRBV10-1 TRBD2 many TGCGCCAGCAGTTCTAGCGGGATGGAATACGAGCAGTACTTC CASSSSGMEYEQYF
TRBJ2-5 TRBV20-1 TRBD2 . TGCAGTGCTAGAGATGTAGCGGGAGGGGCGTTAGAGACCCAGTACTTC CSARDVAGGALETQYF
TRBJ1-1 TRBV6-2/TRBV6-3 TRBD1 . TGTGCCAGCACCCCGGACAGGGGGCAAACTGAAGCTTTCTTT CASTPDRGQTEAFF
TRBJ1-4 TRBV20-1 . . TGCAGTGCTAAGTGGGCTTGGGGTGAAAAACTGTTTTTT CSAKWAWGEKLFF
TRBJ2-7 TRBV18 TRBD1 . TGTGCCAGCTCACCATATGCCGGGACAGGGGAAAACTACGAGCAGTACTTC CASSPYAGTGENYEQYF
TRBJ1-6 TRBV6-5 . . TGTGCCAGCAGTGAAGGGGAACTGGGACCCCACTTT CASSEGELGPHF
TRBJ1-6 TRBV19 . many TGTGCCGCCAACAGGGCGAAAAATTCACCCCTCCACTTT CAANRAKNSPLHF
TRBJ2-7 TRBV5-8 . many TGTGCCAGCAGCTCCCGGGACGGCCTCTACGAGCAGTACTTC CASSSRDGLYEQYF
TRBJ2-7 TRBV9 TRBD2 . TGTGCCAGCAGTGCTAGAGATCCCAGCGGGAGTTACGAGCAGTACTTC CASSARDPSGSYEQYF